This paragraph reports one T cell receptor (beta chain). The sample holds one count of this clonotype. Its antigen remains undetermined. Within one base of it there is no much larger clone, and no base qualities were kept. A solitary read yields weak support. The sample originates from a study of blood T cells in healthy people across ages (dated by TCRdb to about 2015). About the investigation overall: In model experiments, template switching captured about one uniquely barcoded TCR beta cDNA molecule for every two T cells. To track age-related changes in TCR beta repertoire diversity, the study relied on deep sequencing normalized with unique cDNA molecular identifiers. The donors were divided into four age groups: young (average around 17 years), middle-aged (about 41), aged (approximately 62) and long-lived (about 90). To avoid experimental bias, donors of different ages were randomly spread across the sequencing lanes. Using the same blood draw, the study looked at two additional independent replicas of 1 million unique cDNA reads for two donors, one aged 18 to 30 and the other aged 80 or older.

The donors were around 39 Caucasian individuals from Russia, aged about 6 to 95 years, who were systemically healthy. Around 10 milliliters of peripheral blood were collected from each donor into EDTA-treated Vacutainer tubes. PBMCs were isolated by Ficoll-Paque density-gradient centrifugation, with at least 6 million obtained per sample. Total RNA, at least 5.5 micrograms per sample, was extracted from PBMCs with Trizol reagent. The percentages of naive CD45RAhigh/CD27high T cells were determined by flow cytometry on a PBMC aliquot from every donor. Reading the germline V gene gives CDR1 SQVTM and CDR2 ANQGSEA. The CDR3 holds 12 amino acids from the cysteine to the phenylalanine. Only CDR3 DNA remains: 36 bases, in frame from the first base. The germline ends are 17 bases apart after V is trimmed by 4 bases and J by 11 bases. Library preparation employed 5' RACE. For sequencing, an Illumina HiSeq 2500 was employed. A second about 7 to 11 cycle PCR used a sample-barcoded 5' primer and a J-beta primer mix. Each TCR beta cDNA molecule received a unique molecular identifier from a template-switch 5' adaptor carrying 12 random nucleotides. Each sample yielded at least 3 million CDR3-containing paired-end reads. First-strand cDNA synthesis was performed from all RNA using the Mint cDNA synthesis kit, with priming by a TRBC-specific oligonucleotide. Following uracil-DNA glycosylase treatment, all cDNA underwent a first 18-cycle PCR with the universal primers M1SS and BC2_uni_R. The published analysis was carried out like this. For normalization, 1 million high-quality reads, each with a distinct molecular identifier, were randomly selected from each sample. Reads with shared molecular identifiers were discarded instead of being binned into consensus sequences. MiTCR, set to a Q25 quality threshold and the strictest error-elimination algorithm, was used for CDR3 identification, clonotype clustering and error correction. A nonparametric unseen species model with Euler transformation was used to estimate lower-bound total TCR beta diversity. TCRdb applied fastp at Q25 and MiXCR to the public reads, then kept only in-frame beta chains. When rows share a CDR3 protein, they turn into one entry using the most common DNA and genes. The authors' filters were not applied to this entry. A total of hundreds of thousands of distinct CDR3 sequences appear in this sample, about 53% of them only once. 30% to 40% of the sample is taken by the ten largest.

Overall study results and their limits: Conclusive comparison of naive and antigen-experienced compartments was prevented by the profiling of bulk unsorted PBMCs. Observed TCR beta diversity correlated strongly with the percentage of naive T cells measured by flow cytometry. Estimates of total diversity based on one million sequenced T cells were considered lower bounds and underestimates. Because donor CMV infection status was unknown, age-related changes in expanded clonotypes were potentially confounded. Compared with the aged group, more naive CD4+ T cells, fewer expanded clones and increased TCR diversity were shown by the long-lived group, suggesting age selection. As age increased, observed TCR beta diversity per million T cells dropped in a roughly linear way, and a significant reduction was already evident by age about 36.

This TCR came from a man aged 55 to 70 in good health. The chain is made from TRBV29-1 and TRBJ2-5; too little of a D gene remains to name it. The sample taken for sequencing was blood. The CDR3 region reads CSVGEVGGEQYF. The sequenced DNA is TGCAGCGTTGGTGAGGTCGGTGGAGAGCAGTACTTC.